The 22 T cell receptor beta chains listed next were all sequenced from one sample in a study of blood T cell repertoires in COVID-19. Data came from immunoSEQ multiplex PCR; TCRdb stores just in-frame clones and leaves some out. In the table there are some 66,000 clones, 70% to 80% of which are singletons. The sequencing input was peripheral blood. The receptor source for this set is an elderly woman with acute or convalescent COVID-19.

This chain connects TRBV6-6 to TRBJ2-1; 7 bases line up with TRBD1. This CDR3 is 14 amino acids long. V lost 0 bases to trimming and J lost 6 bases; unmatched junction nucleotides: 2. The germline V gene has CDR1 MNHNY and CDR2 SVGAGI (reference sequence). The CDR3 region is CASSYSGQINEQFF. For the CDR3, the DNA is TGTGCCAGCAGTTACTCGGGACAGATCAATGAGCAGTTCTTC.

The chain combines TRBV7-8 with TRBJ1-4; the match to TRBD1 covers 11 bases. The CDR3 consists of 17 residues. The germline V gene encodes CDR1 SGHVS and CDR2 FQNEAQ. The V gene end was trimmed by 1 base and the J gene end by 3 bases; junction bases not matched to a gene: 4. The chain's CDR3 is CASSLVGQGAANEKLFF. Written as DNA, the CDR3 is TGTGCCAGCAGCTTAGTAGGACAGGGGGCCGCTAATGAAAAACTGTTTTTT.

J is TRBJ2-3 and V is TRBV18; 8 bases agree with TRBD2. The germline V gene encodes CDR1 KGHSH and CDR2 LQKENI. Trimming removed 2 bases from V and 2 bases from J; junction bases left unmatched: 3. The CDR3 contains 15 residues. CDR3 sequence reads: CASSPTTSDTDTQYF. The CDR3 nucleotides read TGTGCCAGCTCACCAACGACTAGCGACACAGATACGCAGTATTTT.

This clone was seen only a few times. The gene calls are TRBV2 and TRBJ2-2, with TRBD1 identical over 8 bases. The J segment lost 6 bases and the V segment lost 10 bases, leaving 10 bases of the junction unmatched. Germline loops: CDR1 SNHLY, CDR2 FYNNEI. The length of the CDR3 is 14 residues. For the CDR3, the DNA is TGTGCCATCAGAGGCAGGGGGCTGGCCGGGGAGCTGTTTTTT. This gives the protein CAIRGRGLAGELFF.

The chain carries TRBV28 and TRBJ1-2, with TRBD1 identical over 9 bases. Trimming cost V 3 bases and J 8 bases; bases outside gene matches: 7. The CDR3 covers 14 residues. Germline-derived CDR1 and CDR2 are MDHEN and SYDVKM. The CDR3 bases are TGTGCCAGCAGTTTCCCGGGACAGGGAAGAGGCTACACCTTC. Translating gives CASSFPGQGRGYTF.

The chain combines TRBV30 with TRBJ1-5; the match to TRBD1 covers 8 bases. V lost 0 bases and J lost 9; bases outside the gene matches: 7. The CDR3 runs 14 residues. Germline V gives CDR1 GTSNPN, CDR2 SVGIG (reference sequence). CDR3 residues: CAWSVQGALSPQHF. In DNA form, the CDR3 reads TGTGCCTGGAGTGTGCAGGGGGCCCTTTCGCCCCAGCATTTT.

The CDR3 spells CASSNSGRGGNEQFF. The CDR3 DNA sequence: TGTGCCAGCAGTAATAGCGGGAGGGGTGGTAATGAGCAGTTCTTC. The J gene is TRBJ2-1, the V gene TRBV6-5; 11 nucleotides agree with TRBD2. The CDR3 runs to 15 residues. The germline gives CDR1 MNHEY, CDR2 SVGAGI. Trimming removed 5 bases from V and 7 bases from J; junction bases left unmatched: 7.

This chain connects TRBV6-1 to TRBJ1-3, with unresolved D. This CDR3 has 13 residues. CDR1 MNHNS and CDR2 SASEGT come from the germline V gene. V dropped 1 base and J dropped 4 bases, with 5 bases sitting between them. CDR3 sequence reads: CASSEGQGNTIYF. CDR3 bases: TGTGCCAGCAGTGAAGGGCAAGGAAACACCATATATTTT.

The sample holds a few counts of this clone. The chain is built from TRBV2 and TRBJ2-1, with a possible D match to TRBD1 (6 bases). V was cut by 6 bases and J by 11 bases, with 11 bases left in between. Germline lookup yields CDR1 SNHLY and CDR2 FYNNEI. CDR3 length: 11 residues. The CDR3 protein is CASRQGSKQFF. In DNA, the CDR3 is TGTGCCAGCAGACAGGGTTCGAAGCAGTTCTTC.

The gene calls are TRBV30 and TRBJ2-7; unclear D gene. Germline V lookup: CDR1 GTSNPN, CDR2 SVGIG (reference sequence). Between the trimmed V and J ends, which lost 0 bases and 4 bases, there was a span of 4 bases. The CDR3 contains 11 residues. CDR3 nucleotide sequence: TGTGCCTGGAGTGTACTTTACGAGCAGTACTTC. Its translation is CAWSVLYEQYF.

The chain carries TRBV28 and TRBJ1-1; 9 bases line up with TRBD1. The ends lost 9 bases at V and 4 bases at J; junction bases unmatched: 12. This CDR3 has 15 amino acids. CDR1 MDHEN and CDR2 SYDVKM come from the germline V gene. The CDR3 DNA follows: TGTGCCAGTTACCAGGGGACAGGGAGAGGCACTGAAGCTTTCTTT. Translation gives CASYQGTGRGTEAFF.

The chain has TRBV18 and TRBJ1-6; 10 bases are a match to TRBD1. Germline CDR1 KGHSH, CDR2 LQKENI. V gave up 3 bases and J gave up 5 bases; unmatched junction bases: 1. The CDR3 runs to 15 residues. The CDR3 region is CASSPGTGDNSPLHF. CDR3 coding DNA: TGTGCCAGCTCACCCGGGACAGGGGATAATTCACCCCTCCACTTT.

This clone was seen a handful of times. The genes are TRBV2 and TRBJ2-2; unclear D gene. Per germline, CDR1 SNHLY and CDR2 FYNNEI. The V end was cut by 6 bases, the J end by 4 bases, with 3 bases between. The CDR3 spans 11 residues. For the CDR3, the DNA is TGTGCCAGCAGCGGCACCGGGGAGCTGTTTTTT. Translated: CASSGTGELFF.

This chain connects TRBV5-5 to TRBJ2-5, with TRBD2 matching 8 bases. Trimming cost V 2 bases and J 2 bases; bases outside gene matches: 2. The CDR3 sequence is 14 residues long. The germline gives CDR1 SGHKS, CDR2 YYEKEE (reference sequence). The CDR3 loop reads CASSLLAVQETQYF. The CDR3 bases are TGTGCCAGCAGCTTACTAGCGGTTCAAGAGACCCAGTACTTC. The full variable domain, rest sourced from reference TRBV5-5 and TRBJ2-5, is DAGVTQSPTHLIKTRGQQVTLRCSPISGHKSVSWYQQVLGQGPQFIFQYYEKEERGRGNFPDRFSARQFPNYSSELNVNALLLGDSALYLCASSLLAVQETQYFGPGTRLLVL.

The rearrangement joins TRBV11-2 to TRBJ1-4; D not certain. V was clipped by 0 bases and J by 3 bases, with 5 bases between them. The V gene's germline CDR1 is SGHAT and CDR2 FQNNGV. The CDR3 runs to 14 residues. For the CDR3, the DNA is TGTGCCAGCAGCTTAGATCCAGCTAATGAAAAACTGTTTTTT. It is translated as CASSLDPANEKLFF.

The chain links TRBV13 to TRBJ2-7; 8 nucleotides match TRBD2. The CDR3 runs to 15 residues. The junction had 6 bases not matched to a gene; V was cut back by 5 bases and J by 0 bases. Germline CDR1 and CDR2: PRHDT and FYEKMQ (reference sequence). CDR3 sequence: CASSVSGESSYEQYF. CDR3 bases: TGTGCCAGCAGCGTTAGCGGGGAGAGCTCCTACGAGCAGTACTTC.

This clone appeared a single time. This chain connects TRBV28 to TRBJ1-1; 9 nucleotides align to TRBD1. The V gene's germline CDR1 is MDHEN and CDR2 SYDVKM. The CDR3 has 15 residues. The ends lost 4 bases at V and 8 bases at J; junction bases unmatched: 11. The CDR3 nucleotides are TGTGCCAGCAGTTCAACCGGACAGGGGCTTTGGGAAGCTTTCTTT. Translation gives CASSSTGQGLWEAFF.

This clone was counted only a few times. The chain combines TRBV6-5 with TRBJ1-6, with 8 bases matching TRBD1. The length of the CDR3 is 15 residues. The germline CDR1 and CDR2 sequences are MNHEY and SVGAGI. Germline trimming cut 2 bases from V and 9 bases from J; bases unmatched to any gene: 6. The CDR3 region has the DNA TGTGCCAGCAGTTACGACATAACAGGGGGTTCACCCCTCCACTTT. Translating gives CASSYDITGGSPLHF.

V usage is TRBV5-1 and J usage is TRBJ2-7; 7 bases agree with TRBD2. V shed 4 bases and J 1 base; nucleotides not matched to a gene: 2. Germline V gives CDR1 SGHRS, CDR2 YFSETQ. The CDR3 sequence is 13 residues long. CDR3: CASSIAGSYEQYF. The CDR3 DNA reads TGCGCCAGCAGCATAGCGGGTTCCTACGAGCAGTACTTC. Drawing the rest from reference TRBV5-1 and TRBJ2-7, the complete variable domain is KAGVTQTPRYLIKTRGQQVTLSCSPISGHRSVSWYQQTPGQGLQFLFEYFSETQRNKGNFPGRFSGRQFSNSRSEMNVSTLELGDSALYLCASSIAGSYEQYFGPGTRLTVT.

The chain is built from TRBV28 and TRBJ2-3; TRBD2 aligns across 14 bases. CDR1 and CDR2 from the germline V gene are MDHEN and SYDVKM. This CDR3 spans 16 amino acids. The V segment lost 6 bases and the J segment 3 bases; nucleotides outside the gene matches: 5. DNA of the CDR3: TGTGCCAGCAGCCGAGGACTAGCGGGAGGAACAGATACGCAGTATTTT. Its protein product is CASSRGLAGGTDTQYF.

The V and J genes are TRBV5-5 and TRBJ2-3, with D perhaps matching TRBD1 (6 bases). CDR3 size: 14 residues. Germline assignment: CDR1 SGHKS and CDR2 YYEKEE (reference sequence). The V gene lost 6 bases and the J gene lost 7 bases, with 18 bases spanning the gap. The CDR3 DNA sequence: TGTGCCAGCACCTTCCGGGACAACCCTAATACGCAGTATTTT. Translation gives CASTFRDNPNTQYF.

A single count supports this clone. J is TRBJ2-1 and V is TRBV7-8; TRBD2 matches at 10 bases. CDR3 size: 16 residues. In germline, CDR1 is SGHVS, CDR2 FQNEAQ. Trimming at V came to 3 bases and at J to 4 bases, leaving 6 bases not matched to a gene. The CDR3 protein is CASSFPASGGYNEQFF. In DNA form, the CDR3 reads TGTGCCAGCAGCTTCCCTGCTAGCGGGGGTTACAATGAGCAGTTCTTC.